This entry lists 28 T cell receptor beta chains sequenced from one sample in a study of regulatory T cells in long-lasting Graves disease. Libraries of TCR beta came from iRepertoire HTBI primers plus Arm-PCR of CDR3 regions. TCRdb reanalysed the multiplex PCR reads using MiXCR and keeps one entry per CDR3 protein. The sample has 500,000 or so distinct CDR3 sequences; about 16% are singletons. Stated time point: newly diagnosed GD, antithyroid drugs for less than 3 months. RNA from PBMCs was the source of the TCR library. This sample also appeared in a second study, on T cells in Graves' hyperthyroidism and ophthalmopathy.

The specimen was peripheral blood mononuclear cells (PBMCs), collected at new diagnosis, from a patient treated with antithyroid drugs. All receptors come from a woman aged 35-60 years with Graves disease.

V and J are TRBV28 and TRBJ1-6; D is unresolved. Germline assignment: CDR1 MDHEN and CDR2 SYDVKM. V was pared by 3 bases and J by 10 bases, with 25 bases between. This CDR3 spans 18 amino acids. CDR3 DNA sequence: TGTGCCAGCAGTTTTCTTCTGTCCGAATCTCGCGGAGACTCACCCCTCCACTTT. Amino acids: CASSFLLSESRGDSPLHF.

The gene calls are TRBV20-1 and TRBJ1-5; D not resolved. The CDR3 is 18 amino acids. CDR1 is DFQATT and CDR2 is SNEGSKA in the germline V gene (reference sequence). The V end was cut by 0 bases, the J end by 1 base, with 19 bases between. The CDR3 coding sequence is TGCAGTGCTAGAGATCCATCTGGACGTTTAAAGAGCAATCAGCCCCAGCATTTT. Amino acid sequence: CSARDPSGRLKSNQPQHF.

This clonotype was picked up many times. CDR3 region: CASGRDRALSYGYTF. CDR3 bases: TGTGCCAGCGGCCGCGACAGGGCTCTTAGCTATGGCTACACCTTC. The chain has TRBV7-8 and TRBJ1-2, with 7 bases fitting TRBD1. Per germline, CDR1 SGHVS and CDR2 FQNEAQ. The CDR3 extends over 15 amino acids. Trimming removed 8 bases from V and 4 bases from J; junction bases left unmatched: 13.

The V call is TRBV3-1, the J call TRBJ2-2; tentative D call: TRBD2 (6 bases). Per germline, CDR1 LGHDT and CDR2 YNNKEL (reference sequence). CDR3 size: 15 residues. V lost 6 bases and J 3 bases, leaving 14 bases between the germline ends. CDR3 coding DNA: TGTGCCAGCAGTCGTTCGGAGGGTGACACCGGGGAGCTGTTTTTT. Translation: CASSRSEGDTGELFF. The complete variable domain, with remaining parts taken from reference TRBV3-1 and TRBJ2-2, reads DTAVSQTPKYLVTQMGNDKSIKCEQNLGHDTMYWYKQDSKKFLKIMFSYNNKELIINETVPNRFSPKSPDKAHLNLHINSLELGDSAVYFCASSRSEGDTGELFFGEGSRLTVL.

This clonotype showed up many times. The chain recombines TRBV9 with TRBJ2-7; D unresolved. The CDR3 covers 13 residues. V lost 0 bases and J 3 bases, leaving 7 bases between the germline ends. Germline V gives CDR1 SGDLS, CDR2 YYNGEE. The CDR3 is CASSVASNYEQYF. In DNA, the CDR3 is TGTGCCAGCAGCGTAGCGTCAAACTACGAGCAGTACTTC. The variable domain in full, with the rest retrieved from reference TRBV9 and TRBJ2-7, is DSGVTQTPKHLITATGQRVTLRCSPRSGDLSVYWYQQSLDQGLQFLIQYYNGEERAKGNILERFSAQQFPDLHSELNLSSLELGDSALYFCASSVASNYEQYFGPGTRLTVT.

The table lists this clonotype with a few counts. The chain couples TRBV20-1 to TRBJ1-1; perhaps TRBD1 as D (6 bases). Trimming stripped 2 bases from V and 1 base from J, with 8 bases between. The CDR3 has 13 amino acids. Germline assignment: CDR1 DFQATT and CDR2 SNEGSKA (reference sequence). CDR3 bases: TGCAGTGCTAGAAGGGGGGCGAACACTGAAGCTTTCTTT. Residues: CSARRGANTEAFF.

This clonotype was seen repeatedly, ten times or more. The chain employs TRBV30 and TRBJ2-5; weak D call: TRBD1 (5 bases). Germline CDR1 GTSNPN, CDR2 SVGIG (reference sequence). The CDR3 is 13 residues long. The V gene lost 0 bases and the J gene lost 4 bases, with 9 bases spanning the gap. This CDR3 reads CAWSVHQGETQYF. DNA of the CDR3: TGTGCCTGGAGTGTACATCAGGGAGAGACCCAGTACTTC. Using reference TRBV30 and TRBJ2-5 for the parts outside the CDR3, the full variable domain is SQTIHQWPATLVQPVGSPLSLECTVEGTSNPNLYWYRQAAGRGLQLLFYSVGIGQISSEVPQNLSASRPQDRQFILSSKKLLLSDSGFYLCAWSVHQGETQYFGPGTRLLVL.

This clonotype was seen many times. CDR3 nucleotide sequence: TGCGCCAGCAGCTCTATCCCGGGGGAGGATACGCAGTATTTT. This translates into CASSSIPGEDTQYF. The rearrangement joins TRBV5-1 to TRBJ2-3; tentative D call: TRBD2 (6 bases). This CDR3 is built from 14 residues. V lost 3 bases and J 6 bases, leaving 14 bases between the germline ends. The V gene's germline CDR1 is SGHRS and CDR2 YFSETQ. Combining the CDR3 with reference TRBV5-1 and TRBJ2-3 gives the whole variable domain KAGVTQTPRYLIKTRGQQVTLSCSPISGHRSVSWYQQTPGQGLQFLFEYFSETQRNKGNFPGRFSGRQFSNSRSEMNVSTLELGDSALYLCASSSIPGEDTQYFGPGTRLTVL.

V is TRBV20-1 and J is TRBJ1-2; 12 bases are a match to TRBD1. This CDR3 has 14 amino acids. Germline lookup yields CDR1 DFQATT and CDR2 SNEGSKA (reference sequence). The CDR3 sequence is CMAQGQGANYGYTF. The DNA for the CDR3 is TGCATGGCTCAGGGACAGGGGGCCAACTATGGCTACACCTTC.

Ten or more counts support this clonotype. The chain carries TRBV3-1 and TRBJ1-4; no firm D call. The CDR3 is 13 residues long. Germline-derived CDR1 and CDR2 are LGHDT and YNNKEL (reference sequence). Trimming cost V 4 bases and J 7 bases, with 10 bases left between them. The CDR3 protein is CASSPLLAEKLFF. CDR3 DNA: TGTGCCAGCAGCCCATTATTGGCTGAAAAACTGTTTTTT.

This clonotype has only a few counts. This rearrangement joins TRBV19 to TRBJ1-1; a possible D gene is TRBD1 (5 bases). The CDR3 runs to 12 residues. From germline, CDR1 is LNHDA and CDR2 SQIVND (reference sequence). Trimming pared 3 bases from V and 8 bases from J, leaving 10 bases between. CDR3 in DNA: TGTGCCAGTAGTATCGGGAGGGGAGAAGCTTTCTTT. Its protein product is CASSIGRGEAFF.

The CDR3 DNA reads as TGTGCCAGTTCAGCACAGCTTAATTCACCCCTCCACTTT. This gives the protein CASSAQLNSPLHF. The chain combines TRBV19 with TRBJ1-6, with no clear D. The CDR3 covers 13 residues. Germline CDR1 is LNHDA and CDR2 is SQIVND (reference sequence). Between the trimmed V and J ends, which lost 8 bases and 6 bases, there was a span of 11 bases.

This clonotype was seen a few times. The rearrangement joins TRBV3-1 to TRBJ1-6; weak D call: TRBD1 (6 bases). Germline lookup yields CDR1 LGHDT and CDR2 YNNKEL (reference sequence). The CDR3 covers 16 residues. V lost 0 bases and J lost 7, with 13 bases in between. CDR3 loop: CASSQEPRGGNSPLHF. The CDR3 coding sequence is TGTGCCAGCAGCCAAGAGCCCAGGGGCGGCAATTCACCCCTCCACTTT.

At least ten counts were recorded for this clonotype. This chain joins TRBV12-3 or TRBV12-4 and TRBJ2-3; 10 bases are shared with TRBD1. V was pared by 0 bases and J by 4 bases, with 7 bases of the junction left unmatched. The CDR3 is 17 residues long. The CDR3 here is CASSLAGGDRGSDTQYF. CDR3 DNA sequence: TGTGCCAGCAGTTTAGCAGGGGGGGACAGGGGTTCAGATACGCAGTATTTT.

This clonotype was seen ten or more times. This chain uses TRBV9 with TRBJ2-5; D might be TRBD1 or TRBD2, each matching 5 bases. The V end was cut by 5 bases, the J end by 3 bases, with 11 bases between. This CDR3 region has 13 residues. CDR1 SGDLS and CDR2 YYNGEE come from the germline V gene. As DNA, the CDR3 is TGTGCCAGCAGGTGGGGGTTGGAAGAGACCCAGTACTTC. As protein: CASRWGLEETQYF.

This clonotype was counted ten times or more. This chain joins TRBV12-3 or TRBV12-4 and TRBJ2-7; 8 bases are a match to TRBD1. The CDR3 runs to 14 residues. V was clipped by 4 bases and J by 0 bases; unmatched bases: 2. The CDR3 region has the DNA TGTGCCAGCAGTTGGACAGGGACCTCCTACGAGCAGTACTTC. Its translation is CASSWTGTSYEQYF.

This clonotype appeared a few times. This chain joins TRBV12-3 or TRBV12-4 and TRBJ2-1; D ambiguous. V lost 6 bases to trimming and J lost 7 bases, with 16 bases between them. The CDR3 sequence is 14 residues long. The CDR3 nucleotides read TGTGCCAGCAGCTACCGCGGTAACCGTAATGAGCAGTTCTTC. This codes for CASSYRGNRNEQFF.

This clonotype turned up a few times. The CDR3 loop reads CASSLAVQGAGGYTF. The DNA of the CDR3 is TGCGCCAGCAGCTTGGCAGTACAGGGGGCTGGTGGCTACACCTTC. V usage is TRBV5-1 and J usage is TRBJ1-2, with 9 bases lining up with TRBD1. Germline V gene data show CDR1 as SGHRS and CDR2 as YFSETQ. The CDR3 has 15 amino acids. The V gene end was trimmed by 0 bases and the J gene end by 7 bases; junction bases not matched to a gene: 7.

This clonotype was counted many times. V usage is TRBV9 and J usage is TRBJ2-5; D may be TRBD2 (5 bases). Per the germline V gene, CDR1 is SGDLS and CDR2 is YYNGEE. The CDR3 spans 13 residues. The germline V and J ends were trimmed by 0 bases and 5 bases, with 8 bases remaining between them. CDR3 in amino acids: CASSVDPGETQYF. DNA for the CDR3: TGTGCCAGCAGCGTAGACCCGGGGGAGACCCAGTACTTC. Full variable domain (remainder filled in from reference TRBV9 and TRBJ2-5): DSGVTQTPKHLITATGQRVTLRCSPRSGDLSVYWYQQSLDQGLQFLIQYYNGEERAKGNILERFSAQQFPDLHSELNLSSLELGDSALYFCASSVDPGETQYFGPGTRLLVL.

This clonotype was detected many times. The chain recombines TRBV12-3 or TRBV12-4 with TRBJ1-6; 8 bases map to TRBD1. The ends lost 4 bases at V and 5 bases at J; junction bases unmatched: 1. This CDR3 is 14 amino acids long. CDR3 in amino acids: CASSYRGDNSPLHF. The DNA of the CDR3 is TGTGCCAGCAGTTACAGGGGGGATAATTCACCCCTCCACTTT.

Only a few counts were recorded for this clonotype. The chain combines TRBV27 with TRBJ2-5, with unresolved D. Germline loops: CDR1 MNHEY, CDR2 SMNVEV (reference sequence). V was trimmed by 4 bases and J by 1 base, leaving 10 bases between them. The CDR3 has 14 residues. The CDR3 region has the DNA TGTGCCAGCAGTTCCCGGGCCGGCCAAGAGACCCAGTACTTC. Its translation is CASSSRAGQETQYF.

The chain joins TRBV29-1 to TRBJ2-3; D is uncertain. V lost 7 bases and J lost 2, with 4 bases in between. The CDR3 loop spans 10 amino acids. Germline CDR1 SQVTM, CDR2 ANQGSEA. The CDR3 DNA reads as TGCAGCGCTCACACAGATACGCAGTATTTT. This gives the protein CSAHTDTQYF.

This clonotype occurred many times. The rearrangement uses TRBV20-1 and TRBJ2-3, with D possibly TRBD2 on 6 matching bases. CDR3 length: 16 amino acids. Trimming stripped 0 bases from V and 3 bases from J, with 16 bases between. Germline V gives CDR1 DFQATT, CDR2 SNEGSKA (reference sequence). The CDR3 sequence: CSARDGPPGVTDTQYF. Written as DNA, the CDR3 is TGCAGTGCTAGAGATGGGCCCCCGGGGGTGACAGATACGCAGTATTTT.

This clonotype has ten or more counts. This chain connects TRBV18 to TRBJ1-1; D not resolved. In germline, CDR1 is KGHSH, CDR2 LQKENI. V was pared by 2 bases and J by 6 bases, with 13 bases between. The CDR3 consists of 14 residues. CDR3 nucleotide sequence: TGTGCCAGCTCACCATCCTCGGAAATTTCTGAAGCTTTCTTT. The encoded protein is CASSPSSEISEAFF.

The chain uses TRBV5-1 and TRBJ2-3; D is undetermined. Between the trimmed V and J ends, which lost 7 bases and 2 bases, there was a span of 14 bases. Per germline, CDR1 SGHRS and CDR2 YFSETQ. The CDR3 runs to 14 residues. This CDR3 reads CASRLVRLTDTQYF. CDR3 sequence (DNA): TGCGCCAGCCGATTGGTTAGGCTCACAGATACGCAGTATTTT.

This clonotype was counted a few times. J is TRBJ1-1 and V is TRBV11-3; no definite D call. The germline V and J ends were trimmed by 7 bases and 0 bases, with 6 bases remaining between them. The CDR3 length is 12 residues. Per the germline V gene, CDR1 is SGHNT and CDR2 is YENEEA. The CDR3 sequence: CASKDVNTEAFF. Written as DNA, the CDR3 is TGTGCCAGCAAGGACGTGAACACTGAAGCTTTCTTT.

V and J are TRBV14 and TRBJ1-1; 7 positions match TRBD1. Germline trimming cut 2 bases from V and 4 bases from J; bases unmatched to any gene: 7. Germline V gene sequence: CDR1 SGHDN, CDR2 FVKESK. CDR3 size: 15 residues. The CDR3 spells CASSQNRGLGTEAFF. CDR3 bases: TGTGCCAGCAGCCAAAACAGGGGTTTGGGCACTGAAGCTTTCTTT.

This clonotype was counted at least ten times. This chain joins TRBV19 and TRBJ2-3; D not resolved. Germline-derived CDR1 and CDR2 are LNHDA and SQIVND (reference sequence). Trimming took off 0 bases at V and 3 bases at J, with 10 bases between the two ends. This CDR3 has 15 residues. The CDR3 DNA reads TGTGCCAGTAGTATAGATCGTCCCGGAACAGATACGCAGTATTTT. Its translation is CASSIDRPGTDTQYF.